This T cell receptor (beta chain) was observed in a study of cytomegalovirus exposure and HLA in healthy donors. The CDR3 has 13 residues. Germline V CDR1 and CDR2: WNHNN, SYGVQD (reference sequence). Trimming pared 5 bases from V and 2 bases from J, leaving 9 bases between. Primers: 60 Vbeta forward and 13 Jbeta reverse. Authors' methods: As a later analysis found, there were roughly 80 million unique TCR beta chains, of which around 10 million were shared. Clones were read by immunoSEQ multiplex PCR, and TCRdb kept only the in-frame ones, dropping some. V and J calls plus clone size are reproduced from that table; the DNA served to infer D and trimming. This sample has some 160,000 clones, with around 80% found just once.

The clonotype was recovered from a male donor in good health and CMV-seropositive. The rearrangement joins TRBV10-1 to TRBJ1-1; no reliable D call. Material: PBMCs. The CDR3 coding sequence is TGCGCCAGCAGTCGCCGGGGAAACACTGAAGCTTTCTTT. Protein: CASSRRGNTEAFF.